This is a list of T cell receptor beta chains from one sample in a study of neoadjuvant anti-PD-1 for oral cavity cancer. TCRdb keeps only in-frame clones here, not all; method: immunoSEQ multiplex PCR. This table has about 72,000 clones, around 83% appearing once. Sequencing used PBMCs, obtained before nivolumab (anti-PD-1) treatment. These receptors all come from a person between 40 and 79 years old with oral cavity squamous cell carcinoma. CDR3s include the opening cysteine and the closing phenylalanine or tryptophan. D genes are given only for firm matches. Some rows have no size entry. The others give once, few or many, or a class for an expanded clone.

TGTGCCATCAGTACCACACCGGATTCAGGGACCCAGTACTTC | CAISTTPDSGTQYF | TRBJ2-5 | TRBV10-3 | . | .
TGTGCCAGCAGTGAATCCGGGACACCTAATTCACCCCTCCACTTT | CASSESGTPNSPLHF | TRBJ1-6 | TRBV25-1 | . | .
TGTGCCAGCAACACAAAGGGGCAGGGGCTGAACACTGAAGCTTTCTTT | CASNTKGQGLNTEAFF | TRBJ1-1 | TRBV5-5 | . | .
TGTGCCAGCAGGGACACAGTAAACCAAGAGACCCAGTACTTC | CASRDTVNQETQYF | TRBJ2-5 | TRBV2 | . | .
TGCGCCAGCAGCTCAGGACTAGCGGGGGGTTACAATGAGCAGTTCTTC | CASSSGLAGGYNEQFF | TRBJ2-1 | TRBV5-1 | . | TRBD2
TGTGCCAGCAGTTCTACCCCATGGACTGAAGCTTTCTTT | CASSSTPWTEAFF | TRBJ1-1 | TRBV28 | . | .
TGTGCTAGTGGCCCTAATATCGGGGAGCTGTTTTTT | CASGPNIGELFF | TRBJ2-2 | TRBV12-5 | . | .
TGTGCCAGCAGCCCCGGAACCTGGAGCACTGAAGCTTTCTTT | CASSPGTWSTEAFF | TRBJ1-1 | TRBV13 | once | .
TGTGCCAGCAGCTTCGCAGGGGGCAGCTCCTACGAGCAGTACTTC | CASSFAGGSSYEQYF | TRBJ2-7 | TRBV13 | . | TRBD1
TGTGCCAGCAGGGAGGACAGGGCGAATGAGCAGTTCTTC | CASREDRANEQFF | TRBJ2-1 | TRBV2 | . | TRBD1
TGTGCCAGCAGCCCTTGGGGCACAGATACGCAGTATTTT | CASSPWGTDTQYF | TRBJ2-3 | TRBV7-3 | . | .
TGCAGCGTTGATGGTCGGAGGGGTACGGCCAAAAACATTCAGTACTTC | CSVDGRRGTAKNIQYF | TRBJ2-4 | TRBV29-1 | . | .
TGTGCCAGCAGTGAATTAGGTTTAAACACCGGGGAGCTGTTTTTT | CASSELGLNTGELFF | TRBJ2-2 | TRBV6-1 | . | .
TGTGCCAGCAGCTTTCGGGACAGCTCCTACAATGAGCAGTTCTTC | CASSFRDSSYNEQFF | TRBJ2-1 | TRBV11-3 | . | TRBD1
TGCGCCAGCACCCCGGGGGACAGATACAATGAGCAGTTCTTC | CASTPGDRYNEQFF | TRBJ2-1 | TRBV10-1 | . | .
TGTGCCAGCAGCGCGAGAAGCACGGTTTTCGATGAGCAGTTCTTC | CASSARSTVFDEQFF | TRBJ2-1 | TRBV11-3 | . | .
TGTGCCAGCAGCCTAGCGGGGGGAGTAGCTTTCTTT | CASSLAGGVAFF | TRBJ1-1 | TRBV11-2 | . | .
TGCGCCAGCAGCTTGGTAGGGGCTAGCGGGGTCATAGGCACCGCCTACAATGAGCAGTTCTTC | CASSLVGASGVIGTAYNEQFF | TRBJ2-1 | TRBV5-1 | . | TRBD2
TGTGCCAGCAGCAAAGTGACAGCAGAGATAGAGACCCAGTACTTC | CASSKVTAEIETQYF | TRBJ2-5 | TRBV21-1 | . | .
TGTGCCAGCAGCCCCCCCGGGGCGGACAGGGGGCATGGTGGCTACACCTTC | CASSPPGADRGHGGYTF | TRBJ1-2 | TRBV7-9 | . | TRBD1
TGTGCCAGCAGTTCGGGACCGAGCTCCTACAATGAGCAGTTCTTC | CASSSGPSSYNEQFF | TRBJ2-1 | TRBV6-1 | . | .
TGCGCCAGTCGGACGGATCTAGCCAAAAACATTCAGTACTTC | CASRTDLAKNIQYF | TRBJ2-4 | TRBV5-1 | few | .
TGTGCCAGCAGCCTTAAACGGGGGGCGCGGTACAATGAGCAGTTCTTC | CASSLKRGARYNEQFF | TRBJ2-1 | TRBV7-8 | . | .
TGTGCCAGCAGACCCAGGGAGGGTGGTGAAGCTTTCTTT | CASRPREGGEAFF | TRBJ1-1 | TRBV6-4 | once | .
TGTGCCAGCAGTGTTGGAGGGTTCACAGATACGCAGTATTTT | CASSVGGFTDTQYF | TRBJ2-3 | TRBV6-1 | . | .
TGTGCCACCAGTCCGGACAGCCACAATGAGCAGTTCTTC | CATSPDSHNEQFF | TRBJ2-1 | TRBV15 | . | .
TGTGCCAGCAGCTTGTGGCAGGGGAACACTGAAGCTTTCTTT | CASSLWQGNTEAFF | TRBJ1-1 | TRBV5-6 | . | .
TGTGCCAGCAGGGGGTTCGAGCAGTACTTC | CASRGFEQYF | TRBJ2-7 | TRBV2 | once | .
TGCGCCAGCAGCTCCTGGAGGGGGACAGGGGTTCCTTACGAGCAGTACTTC | CASSSWRGTGVPYEQYF | TRBJ2-7 | TRBV5-1 | . | TRBD1
TGTGCCAGCTCTCGGGAGAGGACAGATACGCAGTATTTT | CASSRERTDTQYF | TRBJ2-3 | TRBV7-8 | once | .
TGTGCCAGTAAGGGGGGGGTAGGTGAAAAACTGTTTTTT | CASKGGVGEKLFF | TRBJ1-4 | TRBV19 | . | .
TGCGCCAGCAGCCAAACAACAGGGAGGTGGCAGCCCCAGCATTTT | CASSQTTGRWQPQHF | TRBJ1-5 | TRBV4-1 | . | .
TGTGCCAGCAGCCGCCAAGTAGCGGGAGTGGCCACCGGGGAGCTGTTTTTT | CASSRQVAGVATGELFF | TRBJ2-2 | TRBV11-3 | few | TRBD2
TGTGCCAGCAGCCGCGTCGTGCAGGGCACTGAAGCTTTCTTT | CASSRVVQGTEAFF | TRBJ1-1 | TRBV11-2 | few | .
TGTGCCAGCAGCTTACCGAACAGGGGGCAAATCACCGGGGAGCTGTTTTTT | CASSLPNRGQITGELFF | TRBJ2-2 | TRBV11-1 | . | TRBD1
TGTGCCAGCAGGGAGACACATAGCGAGCAGTACTTC | CASRETHSEQYF | TRBJ2-7 | TRBV2 | . | .
TGTGCCAGCAGCTCGGGATTTAAAACAGGGGGAGGTACTGAAGCTTTCTTT | CASSSGFKTGGGTEAFF | TRBJ1-1 | TRBV5-4 | . | TRBD1
TGTGCCAGCCATAGGTGGGGGGCCAACGTCCTGACTTTC | CASHRWGANVLTF | TRBJ2-6 | TRBV18 | . | .
TGTGCCACCGCAGACAGAGGGGGGACACAAGAGACCCAGTACTTC | CATADRGGTQETQYF | TRBJ2-5 | TRBV5-4 | . | .
TGTGCCAGCAGACCACACAGGGGGCGCACCGGGGAGCTGTTTTTT | CASRPHRGRTGELFF | TRBJ2-2 | TRBV7-7 | . | TRBD1
TGTGCCAGCAGCGCCCCCCTCCGGTCTGGGGCCAACGTCCTGACTTTC | CASSAPLRSGANVLTF | TRBJ2-6 | TRBV5-4 | . | .